This entry features one TCR beta chain sequence. Its antigen remains unknown. The germline gene is not matched at one end of the junction; a read error may be the cause. These data are taken from a study of cytomegalovirus exposure and HLA in healthy donors. 13 Jbeta primers and 60 Vbeta primers were used for the PCR. Measured with immunoSEQ multiplex PCR; TCRdb has only the in-frame clones, and not every one. The sample holds 150,000 to 200,000 clones, 70% to 80% seen once. Findings and caveats of the study: Association of a missense DCLRE1C variant with TCR beta V- and J-gene trimming was reported in a later analysis. Within the data, a cluster of highly shared sequence variants was likely a sequencing artifact. Rarity held for most TCR sequences, but there were some public TCRs that occurred in many donors.

The sample was PBMCs. The clonotype originates from a woman aged 50 to 60 in good health and CMV-seronegative.

CDR3 sequence reads: CAISEPRGPGNSGELFF. CDR3 sequence (DNA): TGTGCCATCAGTGAGCCCAGAGGTCCAGGGAACTCCGGGGAGCTGTTTTTT. The chain employs TRBV10-3 and TRBJ2-2; weak D call: TRBD1 (5 bases). CDR1 is ENHRY and CDR2 is SYGVKD in the germline V gene. This CDR3 spans 17 amino acids.